This T cell receptor (beta chain) was sequenced in a study of shared clonotypes between healthy human individuals. Overall study findings and caveats: Non-shared clonotypes showed lower generation probabilities than clonotypes common to all four donors.

Cells designated naive CD8 were CD45RO-negative and were positively selected for CCR7, with terminally differentiated effector memory CD45RA+ cells excluded. Those who donated, Caucasian adults without exception, all lived in Nashville, Tennessee. On this clone: Antigen unknown.

The assay was run at deep level. Repertoires were generated with immunoSEQ multiplex PCR, while TCRdb's copy carries only in-frame clones and drops some. The table records some 2.1 million clones, about 94% of them present only once. The TCR sequence derives from a man aged 18 to 30 in good health. Some clones in this sample may be carry-over from other donors' samples. The sample was naive CD8+ T cells from PBMCs.

The DNA for the CDR3 is TGTGCCAGCAGCCAAGATAAGGAGGGCAGATATAACACTGAAGCTTTCTTT. This translates into CASSQDKEGRYNTEAFF. The gene calls are TRBV4-2 and TRBJ1-1; no firm D call. Between the trimmed V and J ends, which lost 0 bases and 2 bases, there was a span of 16 bases. The CDR3 runs to 17 residues. CDR1 and CDR2 (germline): LGHNA, YNFKEQ.